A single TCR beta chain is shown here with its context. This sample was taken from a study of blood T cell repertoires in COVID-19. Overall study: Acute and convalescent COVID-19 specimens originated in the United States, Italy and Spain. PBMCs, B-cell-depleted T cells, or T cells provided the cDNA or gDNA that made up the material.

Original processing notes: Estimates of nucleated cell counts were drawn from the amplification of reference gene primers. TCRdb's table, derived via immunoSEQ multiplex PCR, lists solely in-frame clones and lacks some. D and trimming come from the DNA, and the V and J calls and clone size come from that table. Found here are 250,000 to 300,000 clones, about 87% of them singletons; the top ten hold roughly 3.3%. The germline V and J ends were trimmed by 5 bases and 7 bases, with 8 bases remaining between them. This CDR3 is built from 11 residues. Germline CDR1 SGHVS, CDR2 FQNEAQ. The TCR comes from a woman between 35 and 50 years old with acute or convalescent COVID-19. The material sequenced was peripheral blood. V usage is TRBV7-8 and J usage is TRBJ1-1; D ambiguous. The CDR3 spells CASSLLLEAFF. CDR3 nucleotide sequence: TGTGCCAGCAGCCTCCTCCTTGAAGCTTTCTTT.